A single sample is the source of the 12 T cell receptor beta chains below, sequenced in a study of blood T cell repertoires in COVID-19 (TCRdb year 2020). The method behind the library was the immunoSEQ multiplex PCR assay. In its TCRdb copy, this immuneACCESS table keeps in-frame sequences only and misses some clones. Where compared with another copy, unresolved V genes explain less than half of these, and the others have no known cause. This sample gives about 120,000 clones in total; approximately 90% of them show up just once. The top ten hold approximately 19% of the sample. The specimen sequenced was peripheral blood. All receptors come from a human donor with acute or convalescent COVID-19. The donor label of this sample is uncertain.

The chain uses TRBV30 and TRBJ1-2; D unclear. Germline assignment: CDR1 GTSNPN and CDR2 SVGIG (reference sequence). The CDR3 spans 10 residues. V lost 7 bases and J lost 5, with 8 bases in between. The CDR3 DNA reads TGTGCCTCTTACCGGTATGGCTACACCTTC. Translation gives CASYRYGYTF.

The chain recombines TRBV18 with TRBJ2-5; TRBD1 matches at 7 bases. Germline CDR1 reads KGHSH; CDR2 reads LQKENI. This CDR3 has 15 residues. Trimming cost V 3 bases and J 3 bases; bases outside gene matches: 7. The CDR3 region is CASSPLTGMKETQYF. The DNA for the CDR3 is TGTGCCAGCTCACCCTTGACAGGGATGAAAGAGACCCAGTACTTC.

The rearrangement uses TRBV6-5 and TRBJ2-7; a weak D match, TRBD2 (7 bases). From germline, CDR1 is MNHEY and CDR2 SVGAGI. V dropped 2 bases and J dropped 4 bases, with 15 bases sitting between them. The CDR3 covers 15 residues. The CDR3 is CASSYVWGGEYEQYF. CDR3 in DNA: TGTGCCAGCAGTTACGTCTGGGGGGGCGAGTACGAGCAGTACTTC.

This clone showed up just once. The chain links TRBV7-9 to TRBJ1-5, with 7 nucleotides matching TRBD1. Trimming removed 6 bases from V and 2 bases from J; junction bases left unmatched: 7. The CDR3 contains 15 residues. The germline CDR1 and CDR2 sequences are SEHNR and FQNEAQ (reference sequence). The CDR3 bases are TGTGCCAGCAGTTCTTACAGGGGAGGCAATCAGCCCCAGCATTTT. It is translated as CASSSYRGGNQPQHF.

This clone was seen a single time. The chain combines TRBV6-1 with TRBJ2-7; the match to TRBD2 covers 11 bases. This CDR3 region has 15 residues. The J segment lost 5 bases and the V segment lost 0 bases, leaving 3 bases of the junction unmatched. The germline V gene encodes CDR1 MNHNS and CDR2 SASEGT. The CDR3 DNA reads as TGTGCCAGCAGTGAAGCGCTGACTAGCGGGGACGAGCAGTACTTC. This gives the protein CASSEALTSGDEQYF.

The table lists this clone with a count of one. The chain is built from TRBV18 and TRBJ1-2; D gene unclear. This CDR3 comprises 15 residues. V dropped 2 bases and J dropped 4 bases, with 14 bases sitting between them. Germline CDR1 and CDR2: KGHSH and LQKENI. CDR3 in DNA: TGTGCCAGCTCACCATGGTCCGGGATCCTCTATGGCTACACCTTC. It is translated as CASSPWSGILYGYTF.

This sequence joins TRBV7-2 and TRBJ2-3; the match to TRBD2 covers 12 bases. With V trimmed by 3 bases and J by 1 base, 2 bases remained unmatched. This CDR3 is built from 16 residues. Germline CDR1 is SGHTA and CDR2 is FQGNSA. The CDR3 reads CASSFPSGGGTDTQYF. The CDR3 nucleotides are TGTGCCAGCAGCTTCCCTAGCGGGGGGGGCACAGATACGCAGTATTTT.

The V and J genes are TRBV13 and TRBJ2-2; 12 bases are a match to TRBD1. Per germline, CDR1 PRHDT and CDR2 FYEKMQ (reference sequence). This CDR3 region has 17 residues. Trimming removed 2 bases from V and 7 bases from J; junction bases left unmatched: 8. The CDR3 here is CASSLNPGTGGNGELFF. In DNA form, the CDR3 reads TGTGCCAGCAGCTTAAACCCCGGGACAGGGGGCAACGGGGAGCTGTTTTTT.

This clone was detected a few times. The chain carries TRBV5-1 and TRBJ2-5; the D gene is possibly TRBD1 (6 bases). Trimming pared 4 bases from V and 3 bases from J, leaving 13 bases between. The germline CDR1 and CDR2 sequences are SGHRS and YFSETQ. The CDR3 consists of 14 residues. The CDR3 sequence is CASSKQGTEETQYF. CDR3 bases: TGCGCCAGCAGCAAACAGGGAACTGAAGAGACCCAGTACTTC.

In nucleotides, the CDR3 is TGTGCCAGCAGCGTAGCTTTGGGAGAAATCTACAATGAGCAGTTCTTC. Translated: CASSVALGEIYNEQFF. The chain has TRBV9 and TRBJ2-1, with D perhaps TRBD2 (5 bases). This CDR3 comprises 16 residues. Germline assignment: CDR1 SGDLS and CDR2 YYNGEE. Trimming stripped 0 bases from V and 3 bases from J, with 13 bases between.

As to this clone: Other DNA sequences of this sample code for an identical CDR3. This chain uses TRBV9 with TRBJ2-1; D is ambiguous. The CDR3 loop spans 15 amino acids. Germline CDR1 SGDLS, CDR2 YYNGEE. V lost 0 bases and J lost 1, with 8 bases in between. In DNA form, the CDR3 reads TGTGCCAGCAGCGTAGGTAGCTCGTCCTACAATGAGCAGTTCTTC. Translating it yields CASSVGSSSYNEQFF.

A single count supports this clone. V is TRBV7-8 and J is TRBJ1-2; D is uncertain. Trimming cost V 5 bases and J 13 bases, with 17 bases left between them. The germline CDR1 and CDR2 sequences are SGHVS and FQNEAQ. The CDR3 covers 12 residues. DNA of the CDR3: TGTGCCAGCAGCCTCGACGGTCCCCTAGGCACCTTC. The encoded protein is CASSLDGPLGTF.